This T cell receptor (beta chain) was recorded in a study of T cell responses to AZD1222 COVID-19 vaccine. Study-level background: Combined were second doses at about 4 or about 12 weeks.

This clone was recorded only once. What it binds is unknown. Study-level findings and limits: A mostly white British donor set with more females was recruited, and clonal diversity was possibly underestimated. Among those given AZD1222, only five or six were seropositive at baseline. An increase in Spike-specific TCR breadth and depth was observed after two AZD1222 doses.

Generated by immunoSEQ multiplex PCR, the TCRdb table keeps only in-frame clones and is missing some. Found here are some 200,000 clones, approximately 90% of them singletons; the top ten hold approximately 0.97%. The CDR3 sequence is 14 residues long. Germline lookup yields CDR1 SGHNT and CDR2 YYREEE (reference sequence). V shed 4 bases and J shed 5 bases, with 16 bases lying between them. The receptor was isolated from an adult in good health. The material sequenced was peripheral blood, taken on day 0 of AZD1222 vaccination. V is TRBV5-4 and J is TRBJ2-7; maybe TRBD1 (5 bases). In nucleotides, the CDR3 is TGTGCCAGCAGCCGAAAGACTCTAGGGGACGAGCAGTACTTC. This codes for CASSRKTLGDEQYF.